Presented here are 28 T cell receptor beta chains from one specimen sequenced in a study of blood T cell repertoires in COVID-19. Some clones are missing from TCRdb's copy, which holds only in-frame ones; the method was immunoSEQ multiplex PCR. The data show over 90,000 clones, around 80% seen once. Sequenced: peripheral blood. The receptors originated from a man aged 50 or older with active or convalescent COVID-19.

The CDR3 DNA is TGCGCCAGCAGCCTCGGGACAGTCGGGACTAGCGACAATGAGCAGTTCTTC. This gives the protein CASSLGTVGTSDNEQFF. The genes are TRBV5-1 and TRBJ2-1; 10 bases are shared with TRBD2. The germline V gene encodes CDR1 SGHRS and CDR2 YFSETQ. The V and J ends lost 4 bases and 5 bases, in that order; junction bases with no gene match: 12. This CDR3 is built from 17 residues. The variable domain in full, completed from reference TRBV5-1 and TRBJ2-1, reads KAGVTQTPRYLIKTRGQQVTLSCSPISGHRSVSWYQQTPGQGLQFLFEYFSETQRNKGNFPGRFSGRQFSNSRSEMNVSTLELGDSALYLCASSLGTVGTSDNEQFFGPGTRLTVL.

The V call is TRBV19, the J call TRBJ1-5, with 7 bases aligning to TRBD1. This CDR3 is built from 15 residues. Trimming cost V 6 bases and J 0 bases; bases outside gene matches: 5. Germline V gene data show CDR1 as LNHDA and CDR2 as SQIVND (reference sequence). CDR3 coding DNA: TGTGCCAGTAGCTGGACAGGCAATAGCAATCAGCCCCAGCATTTT. Its translation is CASSWTGNSNQPQHF.

The V and J genes are TRBV6-5 and TRBJ2-5; 8 positions match TRBD1. The CDR3 length is 16 residues. The ends lost 0 bases at V and 5 bases at J; junction bases unmatched: 8. Germline loops: CDR1 MNHEY, CDR2 SVGAGI. CDR3 region: CASSYSIGQGGETQYF. For the CDR3, the DNA is TGTGCCAGCAGTTACTCGATTGGACAGGGCGGGGAGACCCAGTACTTC.

V usage is TRBV24-1 and J usage is TRBJ1-2, with 7 bases matching TRBD1. Losses at the gene ends were 4 bases for V and 4 bases for J; bases not matched to a gene: 17. This CDR3 comprises 18 residues. Germline V CDR1 and CDR2: KGHDR, SFDVKD. The CDR3 DNA sequence: TGTGCCACCAGTGACCAAGACAACCCCGACAGGGCTTTCTATGGCTACACCTTC. This codes for CATSDQDNPDRAFYGYTF.

The rearrangement joins TRBV18 to TRBJ2-5, with a tentative D call TRBD2 (6 bases). Trimming removed 0 bases from V and 3 bases from J, with 11 bases in between. The CDR3 runs to 15 residues. The germline CDR1 and CDR2 sequences are KGHSH and LQKENI. CDR3 sequence (DNA): TGTGCCAGCTCACCACCGGCCCGGGAGAAAGAGACCCAGTACTTC. Translation gives CASSPPAREKETQYF. The full variable domain, with the rest looked up from reference TRBV18 and TRBJ2-5, is NAGVMQNPRHLVRRRGQEARLRCSPMKGHSHVYWYRQLPEEGLKFMVYLQKENIIDESGMPKERFSAEFPKEGPSILRIQQVVRGDSAAYFCASSPPAREKETQYFGPGTRLLVL.

This clone was seen only a few times. The genes are TRBV10-3 and TRBJ1-3; D is uncertain. Germline values: CDR1 ENHRY, CDR2 SYGVKD. The germline V and J ends were trimmed by 6 bases and 3 bases, with 3 bases remaining between them. This CDR3 is built from 11 residues. This CDR3 is CAISLGNTIYF. CDR3 coding DNA: TGTGCCATCAGCCTTGGAAACACCATATATTTT.

V gene TRBV6-5 combines with J gene TRBJ1-1, with D tentatively TRBD1 (5 bases). V dropped 6 bases and J dropped 10 bases, with 15 bases sitting between them. Germline loops: CDR1 MNHEY, CDR2 SVGAGI. This CDR3 is built from 12 residues. The DNA of the CDR3 is TGTGCCAGCAGCGGGACTCCGGGGGGAGCTTTCTTT. This encodes CASSGTPGGAFF.

This clone was observed a single time. This chain connects TRBV7-2 to TRBJ2-5, with 10 positions matching TRBD2. Germline trimming cut 2 bases from V and 3 bases from J; bases unmatched to any gene: 12. CDR1 and CDR2 (germline): SGHTA, FQGNSA. The CDR3 is made up of 18 amino acids. The CDR3 sequence is CASSLYWDSGGLKETQYF. Written as DNA, the CDR3 is TGTGCCAGCAGCTTATATTGGGATAGCGGGGGGCTTAAAGAGACCCAGTACTTC.

V and J are TRBV7-8 and TRBJ1-1; TRBD1 matches at 7 bases. This CDR3 has 16 amino acids. The germline V gene encodes CDR1 SGHVS and CDR2 FQNEAQ. V shed 5 bases and J 0 bases; nucleotides not matched to a gene: 9. The CDR3 loop reads CASSPEGAHLNTEAFF. As DNA, the CDR3 is TGTGCCAGCAGCCCCGAGGGGGCGCATTTGAACACTGAAGCTTTCTTT.

J is TRBJ2-2 and V is TRBV5-1; the match to TRBD2 covers 13 bases. Germline lookup yields CDR1 SGHRS and CDR2 YFSETQ. This CDR3 spans 16 amino acids. After removal of 7 bases from V and 6 bases from J, the junction contained 9 bases not matched to a gene. The CDR3 sequence is CASRETGLAGAGELFF. In nucleotides, the CDR3 is TGCGCCAGCCGAGAGACAGGACTAGCGGGGGCCGGGGAGCTGTTTTTT.

This chain connects TRBV5-6 to TRBJ1-2, with a possible D match to TRBD1 (5 bases). Looked up from germline, CDR1 is SGHDT and CDR2 is YYEEEE. Trimming left V 1 base short and J 4 bases short, with 17 bases between. The CDR3 loop spans 16 amino acids. CDR3 loop: CASSLRLRQDSYGYTF. As DNA, the CDR3 is TGTGCCAGCAGCTTGAGGCTCCGTCAAGACAGCTATGGCTACACCTTC. Together with reference TRBV5-6 and TRBJ1-2, the CDR3 gives the full variable domain: DAGVTQSPTHLIKTRGQQVTLRCSPKSGHDTVSWYQQALGQGPQFIFQYYEEEERQRGNFPDRFSGHQFPNYSSELNVNALLLGDSALYLCASSLRLRQDSYGYTFGSGTRLTVV.

The genes are TRBV29-1 and TRBJ2-1, with D tentatively TRBD2 (5 bases). The CDR3 has 10 residues. The germline V and J ends were trimmed by 8 bases and 9 bases, with 11 bases remaining between them. Germline V gene lookup returns CDR1 SQVTM and CDR2 ANQGSEA. The CDR3, as DNA: TGCAGCATCGGACTGTTTGAGCAGTTCTTC. Amino acid sequence: CSIGLFEQFF.

The V gene is TRBV19, the J gene TRBJ2-7; D is possibly TRBD1 (5 bases). This CDR3 comprises 16 residues. Per germline, CDR1 LNHDA and CDR2 SQIVND (reference sequence). V lost 3 bases and J 6 bases, leaving 21 bases between the germline ends. The DNA for the CDR3 is TGTGCCAGTAGTATGACCTCCCTCGCCGGCCAGGGCGAGCAGTACTTC. This gives the protein CASSMTSLAGQGEQYF. The full variable domain, completed using reference TRBV19 and TRBJ2-7, is DGGITQSPKYLFRKEGQNVTLSCEQNLNHDAMYWYRQDPGQGLRLIYYSQIVNDFQKGDIAEGYSVSREKKESFPLTVTSAQKNPTAFYLCASSMTSLAGQGEQYFGPGTRLTVT.

This clone appeared once. V gene TRBV11-2 combines with J gene TRBJ1-1; no definite D call. Germline lookup yields CDR1 SGHAT and CDR2 FQNNGV. The ends were cut back, 0 bases at V and 0 bases at J, with 8 bases in the middle. The CDR3 is made up of 15 amino acids. The CDR3 nucleotides read TGTGCCAGCAGCTTAGAGGTGGCCGTGAACACTGAAGCTTTCTTT. Amino acids: CASSLEVAVNTEAFF. The whole variable domain, filled in from reference TRBV11-2 and TRBJ1-1, reads EAGVAQSPRYKIIEKRQSVAFWCNPISGHATLYWYQQILGQGPKLLIQFQNNGVVDDSQLPKDRFSAERLKGVDSTLKIQPAKLEDSAVYLCASSLEVAVNTEAFFGQGTRLTVV.

The chain uses TRBV3-1 (or the pseudogene TRBV3-2) and TRBJ1-1, with D perhaps matching TRBD1 (6 bases). The germline V and J ends were trimmed by 4 bases and 4 bases, with 13 bases remaining between them. Germline values: CDR1 LGHDT, CDR2 YNNKEL (reference sequence). CDR3 length equals 14 residues. CDR3 bases: TGTGCCAGCAGCCGAGCAGGGGTGGGCACTGAAGCTTTCTTT. It specifies CASSRAGVGTEAFF.

This rearrangement joins TRBV24-1 to TRBJ2-7, with D possibly being TRBD1 (6 bases). The CDR3 spans 14 residues. V was cut by 6 bases and J by 5 bases, with 16 bases left in between. In germline, CDR1 is KGHDR, CDR2 SFDVKD. CDR3 nucleotides: TGTGCCACCAGTCCGGCACAGGGAGCGAACGAGCAGTACGTC. Its translation is CATSPAQGANEQYV.

V usage is TRBV19 and J usage is TRBJ2-6; D is ambiguous. Trimming removed 3 bases at V and 0 bases at J, with 9 bases between. The length of the CDR3 is 16 residues. Germline loops: CDR1 LNHDA, CDR2 SQIVND (reference sequence). CDR3 DNA sequence: TGTGCCAGTAGTATGGTCCATAGCTCTGGGGCCAACGTCCTGACTTTC. Amino acid sequence: CASSMVHSSGANVLTF.

The rearrangement uses TRBV5-1 and TRBJ2-7; 8 bases are a match to TRBD1. Germline values: CDR1 SGHRS, CDR2 YFSETQ. This CDR3 comprises 17 residues. V lost 3 bases, J lost 0 bases, and 11 bases stayed unmatched. DNA for the CDR3: TGCGCCAGCAGCTCGAGACCCGCGGACAGGGTCTCCTACGAGCAGTACTTC. Its translation is CASSSRPADRVSYEQYF.

The V gene is TRBV30, the J gene TRBJ1-6; D unclear. The CDR3 loop spans 12 amino acids. Trimming cost V 4 bases and J 7 bases, with 8 bases left between them. CDR1 and CDR2 (germline): GTSNPN, SVGIG (reference sequence). The CDR3 DNA sequence: TGTGCCTGGACAGGTGGGAATTCACCCCTCCACTTT. It encodes CAWTGGNSPLHF.

The rearrangement uses TRBV7-8 and TRBJ2-5, with TRBD2 matching 9 bases. V trimming: 0 bases; J trimming: 2 bases; junction bases outside the gene matches: 1. The CDR3 contains 15 residues. Germline lookup yields CDR1 SGHVS and CDR2 FQNEAQ. The CDR3 is CASSLAAGGQETQYF. Here the CDR3 DNA reads TGTGCCAGCAGCTTAGCTGCGGGGGGGCAAGAGACCCAGTACTTC.

The chain has TRBV5-5 and TRBJ2-7; D possibly corresponds to TRBD1 (6 bases). Per the germline V gene, CDR1 is SGHKS and CDR2 is YYEKEE (reference sequence). CDR3 length: 15 amino acids. The ends were cut back, 4 bases at V and 1 base at J, with 15 bases in the middle. Written as DNA, the CDR3 is TGTGCCAGCAGCCGCCAGGGGTCTTCATCCTACGAGCAGTACTTC. Amino acid sequence: CASSRQGSSSYEQYF.

V usage is TRBV5-8 and J usage is TRBJ2-3; 13 positions match TRBD2. J gave up 1 base and V 0 bases, and 5 bases lay outside the gene matches. Germline V gives CDR1 SGHTS, CDR2 YDEGEE. This CDR3 region has 18 residues. CDR3 region: CASSLGTSGGVGTDTQYF. DNA of the CDR3: TGTGCCAGCAGCTTGGGGACTAGCGGGGGCGTAGGCACAGATACGCAGTATTTT.

The V gene is TRBV7-2, the J gene TRBJ2-1; possible D gene TRBD2, 7 bases. V was trimmed by 1 base and J by 2 bases, leaving 15 bases between them. The CDR3 length is 17 residues. CDR1 is SGHTA and CDR2 is FQGNSA in the germline V gene. The CDR3 DNA follows: TGTGCCAGCAGCTTAGGAGGGGCGGGGGCCGCCTACAATGAGCAGTTCTTC. This codes for CASSLGGAGAAYNEQFF.

V is TRBV15 and J is TRBJ2-3; no firm D call. Germline loops: CDR1 LNHNV, CDR2 YYDKDF (reference sequence). The CDR3 spans 14 residues. V was shortened by 0 bases and J by 1 base, with 5 bases between the two germline ends. The CDR3 DNA follows: TGTGCCACCAGCAGAGATATTGGCACAGATACGCAGTATTTT. It codes for CATSRDIGTDTQYF.

The rearrangement uses TRBV4-2 and TRBJ2-3; 11 nucleotides agree with TRBD2. V lost 0 bases to trimming and J lost 1 base; unmatched junction nucleotides: 12. Looked up from germline, CDR1 is LGHNA and CDR2 is YNFKEQ. The CDR3 sequence is 20 residues long. CDR3 amino acids: CASSQEVGLAVIWGTDTQYF. The CDR3 nucleotides are TGTGCCAGCAGCCAAGAAGTGGGACTAGCGGTCATTTGGGGCACAGATACGCAGTATTTT.

This CDR3 is CASSPWTPDTGELFF. CDR3 nucleotides: TGTGCCAGCAGCCCCTGGACACCCGACACCGGGGAGCTGTTTTTT. The rearrangement uses TRBV14 and TRBJ2-2; tentative D call: TRBD1 (5 bases). In germline, CDR1 is SGHDN, CDR2 FVKESK. Trimming took 4 bases from V and 3 from J, leaving 12 bases between them. The CDR3 contains 15 residues.

V gene TRBV10-3 combines with J gene TRBJ2-7; 9 bases fit TRBD1. The V gene end was trimmed by 10 bases and the J gene end by 0 bases; junction bases not matched to a gene: 7. Germline V gene lookup returns CDR1 ENHRY and CDR2 SYGVKD. The CDR3 spans 14 residues. CDR3 DNA: TGTGCCACATTACCGGGACAGGGCTCCTACGAGCAGTACTTC. It specifies CATLPGQGSYEQYF.

This clone was found once. V gene TRBV6-5 combines with J gene TRBJ2-2; D may be TRBD2 (6 bases). Germline CDR1 MNHEY, CDR2 SVGAGI. Trimming took off 5 bases at V and 2 bases at J, with 12 bases between the two ends. The CDR3 is 15 residues long. The CDR3 sequence is CASSQPGTNTGELFF. Here the CDR3 DNA reads TGTGCCAGCAGTCAACCCGGGACTAACACCGGGGAGCTGTTTTTT.